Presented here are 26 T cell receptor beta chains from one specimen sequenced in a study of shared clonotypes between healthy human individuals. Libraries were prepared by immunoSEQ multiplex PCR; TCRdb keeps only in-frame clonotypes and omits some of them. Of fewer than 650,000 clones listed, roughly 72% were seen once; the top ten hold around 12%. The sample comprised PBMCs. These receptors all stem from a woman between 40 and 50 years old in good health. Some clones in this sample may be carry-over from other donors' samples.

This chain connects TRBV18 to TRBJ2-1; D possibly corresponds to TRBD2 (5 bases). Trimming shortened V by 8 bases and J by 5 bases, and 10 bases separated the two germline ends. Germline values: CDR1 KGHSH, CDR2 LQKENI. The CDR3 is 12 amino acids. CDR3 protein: CASRTQDNEQFF. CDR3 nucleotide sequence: TGTGCCAGCCGGACTCAAGACAATGAGCAGTTCTTC.

CDR3 residues: CASSFAASSSGILPEQYF. CDR3 nucleotides: TGTGCCAGCAGCTTTGCTGCGTCTTCTAGCGGAATTTTACCCGAGCAGTACTTC. The chain has TRBV7-6 and TRBJ2-7; 7 nucleotides match TRBD2. The CDR3 is 18 residues long. Germline CDR1 and CDR2: SGHVS and FNYEAQ. V trimming: 3 bases; J trimming: 6 bases; junction bases outside the gene matches: 20.

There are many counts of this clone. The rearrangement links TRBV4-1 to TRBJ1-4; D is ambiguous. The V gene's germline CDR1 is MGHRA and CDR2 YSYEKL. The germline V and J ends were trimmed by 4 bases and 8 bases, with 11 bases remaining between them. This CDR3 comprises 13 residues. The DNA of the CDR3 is TGCGCCAGCAGCCGGTGGCAGGCCGAAAAACTGTTTTTT. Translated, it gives CASSRWQAEKLFF.

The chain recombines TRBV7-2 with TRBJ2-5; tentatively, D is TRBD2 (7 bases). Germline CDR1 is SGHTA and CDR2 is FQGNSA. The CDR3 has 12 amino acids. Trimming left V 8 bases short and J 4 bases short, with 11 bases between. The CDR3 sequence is CASGRGGETQYF. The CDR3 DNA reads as TGTGCCAGCGGGAGGGGGGGAGAGACCCAGTACTTC.

CDR3 residues: CATSRDGDYTQAFF. The CDR3 DNA reads TGTGCCACCAGCAGAGATGGGGACTATACCCAAGCTTTCTTT. The chain couples TRBV15 to TRBJ1-1; possibly TRBD1 for D (5 bases). Germline V gene sequence: CDR1 LNHNV, CDR2 YYDKDF (reference sequence). Trimming removed 0 bases from V and 9 bases from J, with 14 bases in between. This CDR3 is built from 14 residues.

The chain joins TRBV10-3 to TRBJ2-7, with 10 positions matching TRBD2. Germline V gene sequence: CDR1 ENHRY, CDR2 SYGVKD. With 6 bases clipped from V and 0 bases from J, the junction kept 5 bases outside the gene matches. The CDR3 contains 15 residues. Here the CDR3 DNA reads TGTGCCATCAGCAAAATAGCGGGAGGCTCCTACGAGCAGTACTTC. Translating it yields CAISKIAGGSYEQYF.

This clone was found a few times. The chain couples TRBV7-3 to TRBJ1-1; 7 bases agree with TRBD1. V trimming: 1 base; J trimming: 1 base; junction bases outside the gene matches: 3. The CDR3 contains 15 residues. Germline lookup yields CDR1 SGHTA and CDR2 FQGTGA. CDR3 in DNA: TGTGCCAGCAGCTTAAGGGGACAGCCGAACACTGAAGCTTTCTTT. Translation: CASSLRGQPNTEAFF.

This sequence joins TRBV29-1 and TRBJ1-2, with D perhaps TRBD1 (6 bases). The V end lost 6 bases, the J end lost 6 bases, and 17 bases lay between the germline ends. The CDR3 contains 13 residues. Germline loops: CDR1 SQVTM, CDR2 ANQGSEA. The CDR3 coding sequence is TGCAGCGTGACCCCGCCAGGGGCCCATGGCTACACCTTC. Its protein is CSVTPPGAHGYTF.

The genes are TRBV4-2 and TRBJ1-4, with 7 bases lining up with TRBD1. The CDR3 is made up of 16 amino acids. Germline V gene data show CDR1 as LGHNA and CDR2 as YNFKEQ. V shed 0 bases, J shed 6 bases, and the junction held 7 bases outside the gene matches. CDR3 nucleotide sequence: TGTGCCAGCAGCCAAGATGGAGGGCAGGGGGATGAAAAACTGTTTTTT. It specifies CASSQDGGQGDEKLFF.

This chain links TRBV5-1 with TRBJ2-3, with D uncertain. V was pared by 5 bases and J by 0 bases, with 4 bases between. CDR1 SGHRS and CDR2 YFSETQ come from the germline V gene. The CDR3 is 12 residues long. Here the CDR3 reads CASRLSTDTQYF. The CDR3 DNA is TGCGCCAGCAGACTTAGCACAGATACGCAGTATTTT.

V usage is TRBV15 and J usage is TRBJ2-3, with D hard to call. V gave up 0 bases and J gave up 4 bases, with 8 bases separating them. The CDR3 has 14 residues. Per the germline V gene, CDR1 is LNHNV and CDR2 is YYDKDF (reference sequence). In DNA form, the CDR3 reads TGTGCCACCAGCAGAGATACGGTATCAGATACGCAGTATTTT. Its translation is CATSRDTVSDTQYF. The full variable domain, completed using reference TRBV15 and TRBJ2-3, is DAMVIQNPRYQVTQFGKPVTLSCSQTLNHNVMYWYQQKSSQAPKLLFHYYDKDFNNEADTPDNFQSRRPNTSFCFLDIRSPGLGDTAMYLCATSRDTVSDTQYFGPGTRLTVL.

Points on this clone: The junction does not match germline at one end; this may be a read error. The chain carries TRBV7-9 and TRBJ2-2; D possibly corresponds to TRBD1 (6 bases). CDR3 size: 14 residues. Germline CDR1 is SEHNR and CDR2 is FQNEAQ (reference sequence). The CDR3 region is CASRIRGRHRGAVF. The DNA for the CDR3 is TGTGCCAGCAGAATCAGGGGAAGGCACCGGGGAGCTGTTTTT.

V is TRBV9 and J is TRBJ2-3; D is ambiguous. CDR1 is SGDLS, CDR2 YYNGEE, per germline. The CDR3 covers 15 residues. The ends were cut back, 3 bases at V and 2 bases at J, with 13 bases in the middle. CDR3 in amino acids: CASSASGDFTDTQYF. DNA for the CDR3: TGTGCCAGCAGCGCCTCTGGCGACTTCACAGATACGCAGTATTTT. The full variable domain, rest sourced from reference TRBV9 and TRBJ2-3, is DSGVTQTPKHLITATGQRVTLRCSPRSGDLSVYWYQQSLDQGLQFLIQYYNGEERAKGNILERFSAQQFPDLHSELNLSSLELGDSALYFCASSASGDFTDTQYFGPGTRLTVL.

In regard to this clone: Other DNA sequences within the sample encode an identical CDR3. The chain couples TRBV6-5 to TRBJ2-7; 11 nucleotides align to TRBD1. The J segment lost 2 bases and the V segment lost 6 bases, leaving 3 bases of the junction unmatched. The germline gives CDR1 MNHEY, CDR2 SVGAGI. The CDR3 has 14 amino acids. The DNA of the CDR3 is TGTGCCAGCAGGCCGGGACAGGGGGCCTACGAGCAGTACTTC. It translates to CASRPGQGAYEQYF.

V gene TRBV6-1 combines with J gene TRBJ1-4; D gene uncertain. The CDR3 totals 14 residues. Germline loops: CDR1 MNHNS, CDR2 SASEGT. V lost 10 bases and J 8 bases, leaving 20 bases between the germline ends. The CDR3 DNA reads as TGTGCCACCACCCGAGGGCTCATAGGCGAAAAACTGTTTTTT. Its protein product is CATTRGLIGEKLFF.

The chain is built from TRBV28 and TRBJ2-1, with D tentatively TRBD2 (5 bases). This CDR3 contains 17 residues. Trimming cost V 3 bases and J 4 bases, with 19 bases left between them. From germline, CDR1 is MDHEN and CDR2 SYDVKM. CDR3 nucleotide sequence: TGTGCCAGCAGTTTGGGCGGGTTATCTCTTCAATACAATGAGCAGTTCTTC. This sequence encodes CASSLGGLSLQYNEQFF.

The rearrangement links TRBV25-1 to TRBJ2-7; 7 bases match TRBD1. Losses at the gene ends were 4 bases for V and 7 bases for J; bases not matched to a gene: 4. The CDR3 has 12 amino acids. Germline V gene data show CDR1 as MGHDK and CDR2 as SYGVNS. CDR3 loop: CASSANRGEQYF. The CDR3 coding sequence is TGTGCCAGCAGTGCAAACAGGGGTGAGCAGTACTTC.

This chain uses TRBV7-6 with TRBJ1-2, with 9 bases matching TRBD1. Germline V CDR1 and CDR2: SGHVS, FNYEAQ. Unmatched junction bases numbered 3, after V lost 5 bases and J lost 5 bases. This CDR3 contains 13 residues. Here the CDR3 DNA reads TGTGCCAGCAGCCAGGGGACAGGGTATGGCTACACCTTC. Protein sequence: CASSQGTGYGYTF.

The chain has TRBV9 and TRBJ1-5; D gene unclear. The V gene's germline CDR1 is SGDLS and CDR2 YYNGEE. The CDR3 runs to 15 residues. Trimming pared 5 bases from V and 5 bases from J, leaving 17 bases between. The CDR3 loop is CASSMDAGRDQPQHF. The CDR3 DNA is TGTGCCAGCAGTATGGACGCCGGGCGGGATCAGCCCCAGCATTTT.

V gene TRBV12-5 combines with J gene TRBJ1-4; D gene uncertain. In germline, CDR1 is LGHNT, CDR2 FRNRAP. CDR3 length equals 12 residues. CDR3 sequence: CAKGRSNEKLFF. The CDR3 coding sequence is TGTGCCAAAGGTCGGTCTAATGAAAAACTGTTTTTT.

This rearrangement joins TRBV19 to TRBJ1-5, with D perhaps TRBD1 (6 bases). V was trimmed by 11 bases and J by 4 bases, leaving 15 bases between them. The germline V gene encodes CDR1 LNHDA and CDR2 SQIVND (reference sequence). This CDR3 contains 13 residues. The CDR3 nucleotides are TGTGCCTCCCAGGGGACGGTGAATCAGCCCCAGCATTTT. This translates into CASQGTVNQPQHF.

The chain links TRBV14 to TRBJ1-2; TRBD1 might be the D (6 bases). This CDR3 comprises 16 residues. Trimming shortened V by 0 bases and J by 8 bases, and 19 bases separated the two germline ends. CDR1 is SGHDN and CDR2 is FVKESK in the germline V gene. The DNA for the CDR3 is TGTGCCAGCAGCCAAGATCCCCCCGAGCCAGGGACAGGCTACACCTTC. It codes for CASSQDPPEPGTGYTF.

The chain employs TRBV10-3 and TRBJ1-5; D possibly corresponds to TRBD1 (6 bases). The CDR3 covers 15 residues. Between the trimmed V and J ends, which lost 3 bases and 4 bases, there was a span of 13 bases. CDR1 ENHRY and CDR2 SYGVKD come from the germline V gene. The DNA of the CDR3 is TGTGCCATCAGTGACCAAGGACAGATTAATCAGCCCCAGCATTTT. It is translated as CAISDQGQINQPQHF.

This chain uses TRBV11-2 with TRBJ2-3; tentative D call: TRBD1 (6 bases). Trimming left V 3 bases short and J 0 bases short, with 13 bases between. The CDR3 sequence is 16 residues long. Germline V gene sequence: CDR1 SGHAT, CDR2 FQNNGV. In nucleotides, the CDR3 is TGTGCCAGCAGCTTTTTCCGGGACACCAGCACAGATACGCAGTATTTT. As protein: CASSFFRDTSTDTQYF.

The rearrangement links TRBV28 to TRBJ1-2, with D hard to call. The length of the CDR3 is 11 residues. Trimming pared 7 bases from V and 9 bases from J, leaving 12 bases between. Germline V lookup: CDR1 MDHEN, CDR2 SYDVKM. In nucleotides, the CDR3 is TGTGCCAGCACCCACGCATATCGCTACACCTTC. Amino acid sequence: CASTHAYRYTF.

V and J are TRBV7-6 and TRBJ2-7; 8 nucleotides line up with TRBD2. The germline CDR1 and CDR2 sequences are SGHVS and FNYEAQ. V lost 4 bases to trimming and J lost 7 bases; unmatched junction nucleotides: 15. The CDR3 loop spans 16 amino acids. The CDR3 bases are TGTGCCAGCAGCTCCTCAGCGGGAGATCGTTCGGGAGAGCAGTACTTC. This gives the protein CASSSSAGDRSGEQYF.